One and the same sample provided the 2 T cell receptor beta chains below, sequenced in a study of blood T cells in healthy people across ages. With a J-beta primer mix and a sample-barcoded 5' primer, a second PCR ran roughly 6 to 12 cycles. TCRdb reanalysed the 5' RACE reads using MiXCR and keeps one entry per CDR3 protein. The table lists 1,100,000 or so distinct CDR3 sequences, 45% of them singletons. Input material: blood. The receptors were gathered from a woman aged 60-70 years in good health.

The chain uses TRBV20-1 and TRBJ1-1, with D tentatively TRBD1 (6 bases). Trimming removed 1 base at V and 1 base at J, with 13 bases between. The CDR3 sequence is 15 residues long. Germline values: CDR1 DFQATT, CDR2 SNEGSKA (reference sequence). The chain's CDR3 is CSARGGGRTNTEAFF. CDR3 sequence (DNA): TGCAGTGCTAGAGGGGGGGGCCGGACGAACACTGAAGCTTTCTTT.

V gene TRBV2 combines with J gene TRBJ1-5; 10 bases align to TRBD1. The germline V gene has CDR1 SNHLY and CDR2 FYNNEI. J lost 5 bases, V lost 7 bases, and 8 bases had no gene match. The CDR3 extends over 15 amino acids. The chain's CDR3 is CASKIGTGEYQPQHF. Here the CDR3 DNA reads TGTGCCAGCAAGATCGGGACAGGGGAGTATCAGCCCCAGCATTTT.